What follows is one T cell receptor beta chain and its context. This study enrolled people aged about 18 to 100 from under 25 US geographic areas. This CDR3 region has 17 residues. V was clipped by 5 bases and J by 8 bases; unmatched bases: 15. Germline CDR1 is SEHNR and CDR2 is FQNEAQ (reference sequence). This record comes from a study of blood T cell repertoires in COVID-19. Overall study: Spain, Italy and the United States supplied samples that represented acute and convalescent COVID-19. PBMCs, B-cell-depleted T cells, or T cells were the source of the cDNA or gDNA that made up the material.

Authors' methods: It was from reference gene primer amplification that nucleated cell counts were estimated. Libraries were prepared by immunoSEQ multiplex PCR; TCRdb keeps only in-frame clonotypes and omits some of them. The DNA gave D and trimming, while V, J and clone size come from that table. Of 270,000 or so clones in the sample, around 90% were seen once. The clonotype originates from a middle-aged man who had been exposed to COVID-19. The V gene is TRBV7-9, the J gene TRBJ2-1; TRBD2 matches 10 bases. Material for sequencing was PBMCs or T cells enriched from blood (not recorded which). CDR3 loop: CASSPGTSAQAVDEQFF. CDR3 nucleotides: TGTGCCAGCAGCCCCGGGACTAGCGCCCAGGCCGTCGATGAGCAGTTCTTC.